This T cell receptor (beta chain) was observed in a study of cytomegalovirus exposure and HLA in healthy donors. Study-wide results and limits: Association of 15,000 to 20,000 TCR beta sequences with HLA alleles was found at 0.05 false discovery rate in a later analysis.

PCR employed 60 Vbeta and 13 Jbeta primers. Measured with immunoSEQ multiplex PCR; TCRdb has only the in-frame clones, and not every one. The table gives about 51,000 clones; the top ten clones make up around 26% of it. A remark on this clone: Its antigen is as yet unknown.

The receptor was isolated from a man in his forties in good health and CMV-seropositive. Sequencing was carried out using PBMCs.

The CDR3 protein is CASSFGRLAGNEQFF. DNA for the CDR3: TGCGCCAGCAGCTTCGGGAGGCTGGCGGGCAATGAGCAGTTCTTC. The chain combines TRBV5-1 with TRBJ2-1, with 7 bases identical to TRBD2. The V gene end was trimmed by 2 bases and the J gene end by 6 bases; junction bases not matched to a gene: 8. The CDR3 runs to 15 residues. Germline lookup yields CDR1 SGHRS and CDR2 YFSETQ.